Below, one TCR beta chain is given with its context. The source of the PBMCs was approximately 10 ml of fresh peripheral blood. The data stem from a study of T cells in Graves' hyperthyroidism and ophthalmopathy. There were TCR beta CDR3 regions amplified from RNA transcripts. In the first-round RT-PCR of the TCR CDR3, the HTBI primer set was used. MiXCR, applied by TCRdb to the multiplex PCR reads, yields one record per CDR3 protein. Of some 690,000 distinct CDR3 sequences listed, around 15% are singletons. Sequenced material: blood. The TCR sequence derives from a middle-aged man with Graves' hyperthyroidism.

Written as DNA, the CDR3 is TGTGCCAGCAGTTTACAGGGAAGGGAGGCTGAAGCTTTCTTT. Translation: CASSLQGREAEAFF. The rearrangement uses TRBV12-3 or TRBV12-4 and TRBJ1-1; a weak D match, TRBD1 (5 bases). With 2 bases removed from V and 6 bases from J, the gap between germline ends came to 13 bases. The CDR3 runs 14 residues.